This T cell receptor (beta chain) stems from a study of cytomegalovirus exposure and HLA in healthy donors. Whole-study results and caveats: Donor immune exposure was known only as CMV serostatus.

The PCR had 60 Vbeta and 13 Jbeta primers. Using immunoSEQ multiplex PCR, the repertoire was profiled, and TCRdb retains in-frame clones only, with some absent. The profile shows 150,000 to 200,000 clones, roughly 80% of them singletons. Points on this clone: Its antigen is unknown.

The CDR3 covers 12 residues. Germline V lookup: CDR1 SGHRS, CDR2 YFSETQ. The V end was cut by 3 bases, the J end by 11 bases, with 14 bases between. The genes are TRBV5-1 and TRBJ1-1; D possibly corresponds to TRBD1 (5 bases). Sample: PBMCs. The TCR sequence derives from a girl aged 2 to 9 in good health and CMV-seropositive. The CDR3 loop is CASSWNQGGAFF. Here the CDR3 DNA reads TGCGCCAGCAGCTGGAATCAGGGAGGGGCTTTCTTT.